Shown below are 7 T cell receptor beta chains from a single sample sequenced in a study of cytomegalovirus exposure and HLA in healthy donors. The PCR contained 60 Vbeta and 13 Jbeta primers. Profiling relied on immunoSEQ multiplex PCR, and the TCRdb table lists in-frame clones only, not all of them. This table has 140,000 to 150,000 clones, roughly 80% appearing once. Sequences were obtained from PBMCs. The receptors come from a man in his forties in good health and CMV-seronegative.

J is TRBJ1-1 and V is TRBV19; 9 nucleotides line up with TRBD1. The CDR3 covers 14 residues. CDR1 is LNHDA and CDR2 is SQIVND in the germline V gene (reference sequence). The junction had 7 bases not matched to a gene; V was cut back by 6 bases and J by 5 bases. This CDR3 reads CASRDTGGATEAFF. CDR3 sequence (DNA): TGTGCCAGTAGAGATACAGGGGGCGCAACTGAAGCTTTCTTT. Supplemented by reference TRBV19 and TRBJ1-1, the full variable domain reads DGGITQSPKYLFRKEGQNVTLSCEQNLNHDAMYWYRQDPGQGLRLIYYSQIVNDFQKGDIAEGYSVSREKKESFPLTVTSAQKNPTAFYLCASRDTGGATEAFFGQGTRLTVV.

The gene calls are TRBV5-1 and TRBJ2-2; 7 nucleotides line up with TRBD1. Gene TRBJ1-3 matches the end of the DNA better, so the J call may be wrong. Per germline, CDR1 SGHRS and CDR2 YFSETQ. CDR3 length: 14 residues. DNA for the CDR3: TGCGCCAGCAGCTTAGGACAGGTTGGAAACACCATATATTTT. Protein sequence: CASSLGQVGNTIYF.

This chain joins TRBV9 and TRBJ2-5; 9 bases are a match to TRBD2. Germline assignment: CDR1 SGDLS and CDR2 YYNGEE. V lost 4 bases to trimming and J lost 4 bases; unmatched junction nucleotides: 8. This CDR3 contains 15 residues. The CDR3 DNA follows: TGTGCCAGCAGCCCGGACGCGGGGGGGCCAGAGACCCAGTACTTC. Translation: CASSPDAGGPETQYF.

This clone was counted a few times. The rearrangement links TRBV5-6 to TRBJ1-4; D not certain. The CDR3 consists of 16 residues. V was cut by 4 bases and J by 3 bases, with 16 bases left in between. CDR1 is SGHDT and CDR2 is YYEEEE in the germline V gene. The CDR3 bases are TGTGCCAGCAGCATCCTCGGGGTCAGTGCTAATGAAAAACTGTTTTTT. Its translation: CASSILGVSANEKLFF.

This clone was seen a few times. The gene calls are TRBV30 and TRBJ1-4; TRBD1 is a possible D gene (6 bases). This CDR3 contains 15 residues. The germline gives CDR1 GTSNPN, CDR2 SVGIG (reference sequence). Deletions cut 3 bases from V and 3 bases from J, with 14 bases between. DNA for the CDR3: TGTGCCTGGAGAACTCGGGGGGCACCTAATGAAAAACTGTTTTTT. This translates into CAWRTRGAPNEKLFF.

This clone was seen only once. The chain joins TRBV5-1 to TRBJ2-3, with D possibly being TRBD2 (5 bases). This CDR3 contains 15 residues. Germline assignment: CDR1 SGHRS and CDR2 YFSETQ. The ends were cut back, 4 bases at V and 0 bases at J, with 12 bases in the middle. CDR3 residues: CASSAVPGSTDTQYF. CDR3 bases: TGCGCCAGCAGCGCGGTCCCGGGGAGCACAGATACGCAGTATTTT. Combining the CDR3 with reference TRBV5-1 and TRBJ2-3 gives the whole variable domain KAGVTQTPRYLIKTRGQQVTLSCSPISGHRSVSWYQQTPGQGLQFLFEYFSETQRNKGNFPGRFSGRQFSNSRSEMNVSTLELGDSALYLCASSAVPGSTDTQYFGPGTRLTVL.

The rearrangement links TRBV6-5 to TRBJ2-1; possibly TRBD2 for D (5 bases). Between the trimmed V and J ends, which lost 8 bases and 4 bases, there was a span of 15 bases. CDR1 is MNHEY, CDR2 SVGAGI, per germline. This CDR3 is 14 amino acids long. This chain's CDR3 is CASQSGEKYNEQFF. CDR3 nucleotide sequence: TGTGCCAGCCAATCCGGGGAAAAATACAATGAGCAGTTCTTC.